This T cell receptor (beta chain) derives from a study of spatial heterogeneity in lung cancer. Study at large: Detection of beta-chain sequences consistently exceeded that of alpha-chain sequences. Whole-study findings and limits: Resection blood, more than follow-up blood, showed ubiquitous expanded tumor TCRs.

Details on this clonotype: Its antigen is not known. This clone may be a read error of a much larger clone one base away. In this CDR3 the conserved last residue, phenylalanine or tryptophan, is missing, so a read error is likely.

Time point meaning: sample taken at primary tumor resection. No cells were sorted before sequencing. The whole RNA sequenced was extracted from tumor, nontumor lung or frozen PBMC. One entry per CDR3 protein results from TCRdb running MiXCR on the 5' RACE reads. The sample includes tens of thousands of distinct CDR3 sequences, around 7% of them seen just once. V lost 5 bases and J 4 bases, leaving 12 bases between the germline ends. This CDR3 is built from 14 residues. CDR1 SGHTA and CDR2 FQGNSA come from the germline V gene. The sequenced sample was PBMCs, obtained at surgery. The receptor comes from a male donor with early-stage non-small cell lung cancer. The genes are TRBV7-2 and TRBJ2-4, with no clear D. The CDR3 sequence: CASSTTLGKNIQYL. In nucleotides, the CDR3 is TGTGCCAGCAGCACAACACTGGGGAAAAACATTCAGTACCTC.